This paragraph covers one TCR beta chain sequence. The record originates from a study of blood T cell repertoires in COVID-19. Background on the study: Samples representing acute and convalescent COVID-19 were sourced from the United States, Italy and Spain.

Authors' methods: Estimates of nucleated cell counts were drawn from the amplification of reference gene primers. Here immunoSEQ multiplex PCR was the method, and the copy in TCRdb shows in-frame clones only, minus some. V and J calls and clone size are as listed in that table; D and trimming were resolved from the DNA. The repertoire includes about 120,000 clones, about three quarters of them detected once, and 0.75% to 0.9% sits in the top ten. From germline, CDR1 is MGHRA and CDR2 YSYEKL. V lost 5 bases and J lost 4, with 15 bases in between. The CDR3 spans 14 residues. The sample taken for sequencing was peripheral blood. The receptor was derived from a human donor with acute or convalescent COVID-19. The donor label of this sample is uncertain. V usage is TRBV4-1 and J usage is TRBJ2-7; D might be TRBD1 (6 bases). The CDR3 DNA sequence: TGCGCCAGCAGCTCAGGACAGACCAGATACGAGCAGTACTTC. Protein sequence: CASSSGQTRYEQYF.